This T cell receptor beta chain was identified during a study of cytomegalovirus exposure and HLA in healthy donors. The study's findings and limits: The Asian-associated ancestry cluster reportedly had fewer N-insertions than the roughly 670-donor mean in a later analysis. Most CMV-associated TCR beta chains appeared HLA-restricted in a later analysis.

Primers included in the PCR were 60 Vbeta and 13 Jbeta primers. The repertoire was sequenced with immunoSEQ multiplex PCR; TCRdb's copy has only in-frame clones and lacks some. Of fewer than 250,000 clones listed, less than 85% are singletons. CDR3 length: 13 residues. Germline V lookup: CDR1 MNHNS, CDR2 SASEGT. Trimming pared 10 bases from V and 4 bases from J, leaving 16 bases between. Worth noting for this clone: Its antigen remains unknown.

Sequencing was carried out using PBMCs. The clonotype comes from a man in his late teens or twenties in good health and CMV-seronegative. This chain links TRBV6-1 with TRBJ2-5, with D perhaps matching TRBD1 (5 bases). The CDR3 region has the DNA TGTGCCACTTTGGGGCACCTCCGAGAGACCCAGTACTTC. Translation: CATLGHLRETQYF.